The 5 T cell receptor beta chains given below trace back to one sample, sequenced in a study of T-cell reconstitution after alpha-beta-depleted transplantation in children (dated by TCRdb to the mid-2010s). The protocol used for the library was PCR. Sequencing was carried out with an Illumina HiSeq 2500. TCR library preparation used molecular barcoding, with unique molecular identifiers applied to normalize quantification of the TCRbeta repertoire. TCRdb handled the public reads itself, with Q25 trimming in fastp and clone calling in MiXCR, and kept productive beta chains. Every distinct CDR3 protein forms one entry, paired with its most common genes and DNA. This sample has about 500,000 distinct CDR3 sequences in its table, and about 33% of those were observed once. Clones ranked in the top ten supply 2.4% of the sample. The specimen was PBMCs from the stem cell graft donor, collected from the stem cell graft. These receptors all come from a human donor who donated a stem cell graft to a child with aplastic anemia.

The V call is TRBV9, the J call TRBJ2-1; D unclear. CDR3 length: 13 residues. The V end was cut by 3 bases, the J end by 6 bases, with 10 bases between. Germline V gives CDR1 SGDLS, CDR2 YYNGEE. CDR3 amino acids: CASSAYDSNEQFF. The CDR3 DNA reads TGTGCCAGCAGCGCCTACGACTCCAATGAGCAGTTCTTC.

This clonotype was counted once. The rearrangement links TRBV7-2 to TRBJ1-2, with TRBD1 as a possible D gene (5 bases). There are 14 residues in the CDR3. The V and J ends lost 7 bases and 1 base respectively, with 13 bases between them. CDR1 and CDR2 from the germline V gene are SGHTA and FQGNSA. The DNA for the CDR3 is TGTGCCAGCACCCGACAGAGCCATAACTATGGCTACACCTTC. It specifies CASTRQSHNYGYTF.

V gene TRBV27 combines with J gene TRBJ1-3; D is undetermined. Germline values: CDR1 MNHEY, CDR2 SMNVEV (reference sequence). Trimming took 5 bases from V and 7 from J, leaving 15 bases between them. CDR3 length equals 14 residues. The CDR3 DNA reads TGTGCCAGCAGTGTGACTCCTCTCGGGAACACCATATATTTT. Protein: CASSVTPLGNTIYF.

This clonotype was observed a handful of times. CDR3 sequence reads: CSVEWNYMNEQFF. DNA of the CDR3: TGCAGCGTTGAATGGAACTACATGAATGAGCAGTTCTTC. This chain uses TRBV29-1 with TRBJ2-1; D not resolved. Between the trimmed V and J ends, which lost 2 bases and 7 bases, there was a span of 12 bases. From germline, CDR1 is SQVTM and CDR2 ANQGSEA. The CDR3 covers 13 residues.

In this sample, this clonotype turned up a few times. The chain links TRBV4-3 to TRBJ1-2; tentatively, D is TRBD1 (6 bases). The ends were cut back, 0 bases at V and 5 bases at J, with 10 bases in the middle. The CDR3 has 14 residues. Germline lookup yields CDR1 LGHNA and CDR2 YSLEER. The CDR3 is CASSQDGQPYGYTF. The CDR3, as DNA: TGCGCCAGCAGCCAAGATGGACAGCCATATGGCTACACCTTC.